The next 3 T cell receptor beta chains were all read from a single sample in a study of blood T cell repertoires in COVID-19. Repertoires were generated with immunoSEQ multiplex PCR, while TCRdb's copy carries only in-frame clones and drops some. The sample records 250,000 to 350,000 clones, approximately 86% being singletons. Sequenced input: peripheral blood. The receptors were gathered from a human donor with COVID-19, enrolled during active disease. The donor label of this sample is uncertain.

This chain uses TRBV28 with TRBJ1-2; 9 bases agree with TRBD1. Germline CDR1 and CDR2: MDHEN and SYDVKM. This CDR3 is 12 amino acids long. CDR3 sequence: CAGGTGRYGYTF. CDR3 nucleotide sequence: TGTGCTGGGGGGACAGGGAGGTATGGCTACACCTTC.

The CDR3 bases are TGCGCCAGCAGCGGACAGGGGTACGAGCAGTACTTC. It is translated as CASSGQGYEQYF. V gene TRBV5-1 combines with J gene TRBJ2-7; TRBD1 matches at 9 bases. Germline CDR1 and CDR2: SGHRS and YFSETQ. The CDR3 runs 12 residues. V was clipped by 4 bases and J by 4 bases; unmatched bases: 0. Combining the CDR3 with reference TRBV5-1 and TRBJ2-7 gives the whole variable domain KAGVTQTPRYLIKTRGQQVTLSCSPISGHRSVSWYQQTPGQGLQFLFEYFSETQRNKGNFPGRFSGRQFSNSRSEMNVSTLELGDSALYLCASSGQGYEQYFGPGTRLTVT.

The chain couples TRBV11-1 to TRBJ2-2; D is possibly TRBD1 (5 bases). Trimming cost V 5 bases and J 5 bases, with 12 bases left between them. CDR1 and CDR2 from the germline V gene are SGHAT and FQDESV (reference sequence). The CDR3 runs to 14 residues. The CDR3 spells CASSPGLLTGELFF. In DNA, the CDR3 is TGTGCCAGCAGCCCAGGGCTTCTGACCGGGGAGCTGTTTTTT.